This paragraph reports one TCR beta chain. The CDR3 runs 19 residues. V was trimmed by 5 bases and J by 1 base, leaving 21 bases between them. Per germline, CDR1 SGHAT and CDR2 FQNNGV. These data are taken from a study of shared clonotypes between healthy human individuals. TCRdb's table, derived via immunoSEQ multiplex PCR, lists solely in-frame clones and lacks some. The profile shows 2 million to 3 million clones, approximately 94% of them singletons. The receptor's source is a man between 18 and 35 years old in good health. Some clones in this sample may be carry-over from other donors' samples. Input material: naive CD4+ T cells from PBMCs. The subset was: CD45RA+ positively selected. This chain joins TRBV11-2 and TRBJ2-6; TRBD2 might be the D (6 bases). The CDR3 bases are TGTGCCAGCAGCGCCAGTTGGGGTAGCGCGGGATCTGGGGCCAACGTCCTGACTTTC. It is translated as CASSASWGSAGSGANVLTF.